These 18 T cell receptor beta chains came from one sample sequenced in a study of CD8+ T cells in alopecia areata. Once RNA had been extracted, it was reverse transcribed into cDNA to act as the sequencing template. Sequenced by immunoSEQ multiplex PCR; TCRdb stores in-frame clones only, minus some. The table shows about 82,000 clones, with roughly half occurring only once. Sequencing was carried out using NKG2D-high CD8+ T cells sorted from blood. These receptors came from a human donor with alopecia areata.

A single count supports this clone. The CDR3 sequence is CASSQVGDSYEQYF. CDR3 nucleotides: TGCGCCAGCAGCCAAGTTGGGGACTCCTACGAGCAGTACTTC. V usage is TRBV4-1 and J usage is TRBJ2-7; D is unresolved. The CDR3 totals 14 residues. The ends were cut back, 1 base at V and 0 bases at J, with 7 bases in the middle. CDR1 is MGHRA, CDR2 YSYEKL, per germline.

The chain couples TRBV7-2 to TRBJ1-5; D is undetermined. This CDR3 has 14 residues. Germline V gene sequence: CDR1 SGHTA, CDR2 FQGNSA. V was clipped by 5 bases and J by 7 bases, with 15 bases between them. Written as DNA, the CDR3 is TGTGCCAGCAGCCCTGCGGGCTTCATACAGCCCCAGCATTTT. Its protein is CASSPAGFIQPQHF.

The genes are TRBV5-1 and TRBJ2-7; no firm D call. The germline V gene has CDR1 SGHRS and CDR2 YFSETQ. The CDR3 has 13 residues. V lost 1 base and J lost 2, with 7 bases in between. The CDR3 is CASSLNRAYEQYF. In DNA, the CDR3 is TGCGCCAGCAGCTTGAACCGGGCCTACGAGCAGTACTTC.

The CDR3 DNA follows: TGTGCCAGCAGTCGGGACACAAATCAGCCCCAGCATTTT. Its protein is CASSRDTNQPQHF. The rearrangement uses TRBV6-5 and TRBJ1-5, with D possibly TRBD1 on 6 matching bases. V was pared by 5 bases and J by 4 bases, with 9 bases between. The CDR3 spans 13 residues. Germline V gene sequence: CDR1 MNHEY, CDR2 SVGAGI.

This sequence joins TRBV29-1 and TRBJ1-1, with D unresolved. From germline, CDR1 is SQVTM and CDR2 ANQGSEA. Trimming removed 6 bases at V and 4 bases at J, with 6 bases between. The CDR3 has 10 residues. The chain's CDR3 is CSVKLTEAFF. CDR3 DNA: TGCAGCGTAAAGCTCACTGAAGCTTTCTTT.

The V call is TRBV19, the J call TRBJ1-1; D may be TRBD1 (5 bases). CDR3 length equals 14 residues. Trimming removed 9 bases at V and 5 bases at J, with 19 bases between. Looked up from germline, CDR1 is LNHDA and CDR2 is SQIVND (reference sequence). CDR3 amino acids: CARRRGEIETEAFF. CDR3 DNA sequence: TGTGCCAGGCGGCGAGGGGAGATTGAGACTGAAGCTTTCTTT.

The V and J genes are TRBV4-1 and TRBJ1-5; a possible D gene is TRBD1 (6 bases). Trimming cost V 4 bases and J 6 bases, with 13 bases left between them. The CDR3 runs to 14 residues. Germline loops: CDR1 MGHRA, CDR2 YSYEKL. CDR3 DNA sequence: TGCGCCAGCAGCCTGCAGGGGATTTCTCAGCCCCAGCATTTT. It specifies CASSLQGISQPQHF.

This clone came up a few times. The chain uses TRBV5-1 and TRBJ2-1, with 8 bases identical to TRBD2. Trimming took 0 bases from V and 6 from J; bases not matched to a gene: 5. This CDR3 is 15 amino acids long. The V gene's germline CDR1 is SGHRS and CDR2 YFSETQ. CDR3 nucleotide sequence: TGCGCCAGCAGCTTGGTAGCGGGGTCACCCAATGAGCAGTTCTTC. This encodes CASSLVAGSPNEQFF.

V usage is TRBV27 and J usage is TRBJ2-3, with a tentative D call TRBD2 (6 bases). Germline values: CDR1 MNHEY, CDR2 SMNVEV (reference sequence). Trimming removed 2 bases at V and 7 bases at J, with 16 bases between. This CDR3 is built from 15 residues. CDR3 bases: TGTGCCAGCAGTTTAAAATCGGGACGGGACTATACGCAGTATTTT. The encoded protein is CASSLKSGRDYTQYF.

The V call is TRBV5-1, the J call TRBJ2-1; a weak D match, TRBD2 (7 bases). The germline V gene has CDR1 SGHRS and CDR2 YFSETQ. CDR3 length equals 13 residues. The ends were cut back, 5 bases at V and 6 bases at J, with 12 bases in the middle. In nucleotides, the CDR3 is TGCGCCAGCAGTTCAGGGGAGGGCAATGAGCAGTTCTTC. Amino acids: CASSSGEGNEQFF.

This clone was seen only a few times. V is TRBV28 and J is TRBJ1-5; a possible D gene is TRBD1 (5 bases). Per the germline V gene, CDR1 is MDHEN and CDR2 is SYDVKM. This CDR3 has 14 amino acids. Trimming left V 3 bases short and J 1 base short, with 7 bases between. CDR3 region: CASSFSGSNQPQHF. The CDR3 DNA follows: TGTGCCAGCAGTTTTTCAGGGAGCAATCAGCCCCAGCATTTT.

The CDR3 coding sequence is TGTGCCAGCCAGAGGGGCACCGGGGAGCTGTTTTTT. Protein sequence: CASQRGTGELFF. The V gene is TRBV2, the J gene TRBJ2-2; D possibly uses TRBD1 or TRBD2 (5 bases each). The germline V and J ends were trimmed by 8 bases and 4 bases, with 8 bases remaining between them. The CDR3 covers 12 residues. Per germline, CDR1 SNHLY and CDR2 FYNNEI.

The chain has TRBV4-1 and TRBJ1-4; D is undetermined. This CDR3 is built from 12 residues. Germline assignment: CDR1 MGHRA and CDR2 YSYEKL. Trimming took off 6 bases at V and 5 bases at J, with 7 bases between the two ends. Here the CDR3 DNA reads TGCGCCAGCAGACACGTGAATGAAAAACTGTTTTTT. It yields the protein CASRHVNEKLFF.

The CDR3 loop reads CASSVGEGGGTDTQYF. The CDR3, as DNA: TGTGCCAGCAGCGTGGGTGAGGGAGGCGGCACAGATACGCAGTATTTT. V and J are TRBV13 and TRBJ2-3, with D perhaps TRBD2 (6 bases). The germline gives CDR1 PRHDT, CDR2 FYEKMQ (reference sequence). The CDR3 runs to 16 residues. Trimming removed 5 bases from V and 1 base from J, with 16 bases in between. Drawing the rest from reference TRBV13 and TRBJ2-3, the complete variable domain is AAGVIQSPRHLIKEKRETATLKCYPIPRHDTVYWYQQGPGQDPQFLISFYEKMQSDKGSIPDRFSAQQFSDYHSELNMSSLELGDSALYFCASSVGEGGGTDTQYFGPGTRLTVL.

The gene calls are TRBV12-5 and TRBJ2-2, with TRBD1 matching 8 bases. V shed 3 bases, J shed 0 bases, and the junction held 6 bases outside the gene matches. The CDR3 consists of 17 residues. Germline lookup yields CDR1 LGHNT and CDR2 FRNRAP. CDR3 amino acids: CASGFTGTGANTGELFF. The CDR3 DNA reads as TGTGCTAGTGGTTTCACCGGGACAGGAGCGAACACCGGGGAGCTGTTTTTT. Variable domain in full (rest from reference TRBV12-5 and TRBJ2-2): DARVTQTPRHKVTEMGQEVTMRCQPILGHNTVFWYRQTMMQGLELLAYFRNRAPLDDSGMPKDRFSAEMPDATLATLKIQPSEPRDSAVYFCASGFTGTGANTGELFFGEGSRLTVL.

Here the CDR3 DNA reads TGTGCCAGCAGCACCCAGTTCGGCAACTTCTACGAGCAGTACTTC. Translation gives CASSTQFGNFYEQYF. The chain uses TRBV27 and TRBJ2-7; D gene ambiguous. The germline CDR1 and CDR2 sequences are MNHEY and SMNVEV (reference sequence). CDR3 length: 15 amino acids. Trimming removed 6 bases at V and 3 bases at J, with 18 bases between.

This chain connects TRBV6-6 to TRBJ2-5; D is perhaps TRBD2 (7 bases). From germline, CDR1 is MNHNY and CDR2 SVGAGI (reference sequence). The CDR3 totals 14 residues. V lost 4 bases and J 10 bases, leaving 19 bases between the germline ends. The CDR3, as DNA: TGTGCCAGCAGTTTCGACAGCGTAGGGGGGGACCAGTACTTC. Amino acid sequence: CASSFDSVGGDQYF.

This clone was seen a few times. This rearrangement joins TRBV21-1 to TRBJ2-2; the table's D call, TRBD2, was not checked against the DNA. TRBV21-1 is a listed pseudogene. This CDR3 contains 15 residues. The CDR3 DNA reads TGTGCCAGCAGCAAGGCAGAGGGGAACACCGGGGAGCTGTTTTTT. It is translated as CASSKAEGNTGELFF.